Below, 5 T cell receptor beta chains from the same sample are listed, as sequenced in a study of blood T cells in healthy people across ages. A second PCR of 7 to 11 cycles used a sample-barcoded 5' primer and a J-beta primer mix. Each CDR3 protein is one row after TCRdb ran MiXCR on the 5' RACE reads. The data contain over 500,000 distinct CDR3 sequences, over 25% of them seen just once; the ten biggest clones take up approximately 3.6%. The same sample was also used in a study of T cells of mothers and their children.

The sequenced sample consisted of blood. These receptors all stem from a boy aged 2 to 9 in good health.

DNA of the CDR3: TGCGCCAGCTCTGGTCTGGGACAGGGACAAGAGACCCAGTACTTC. Translating gives CASSGLGQGQETQYF. This chain links TRBV5-1 with TRBJ2-5; 9 bases fit TRBD1. In germline, CDR1 is SGHRS, CDR2 YFSETQ. The CDR3 covers 15 residues. Germline trimming cut 7 bases from V and 2 bases from J; bases unmatched to any gene: 9.

This clonotype was observed a handful of times. The genes are TRBV10-2 and TRBJ2-5, with TRBD2 identical over 10 bases. The assigned J gene may be wrong: the sequence end matches TRBJ2-7 better. Germline V gene data show CDR1 as WSHSY and CDR2 as SAAADI. This CDR3 is 16 amino acids long. The chain's CDR3 is CASSESVAGGPYEQYF. DNA for the CDR3: TGCGCCAGCAGTGAGTCGGTAGCGGGAGGCCCCTACGAGCAGTACTTC.

The chain uses TRBV4-3 and TRBJ1-1, with a possible D match to TRBD1 (5 bases). CDR1 and CDR2 (germline): LGHNA, YSLEER. There are 14 residues in the CDR3. V was trimmed by 2 bases and J by 7 bases, leaving 14 bases between them. CDR3 DNA sequence: TGCGCCAGCAGCCAATTCCCCGGGACCTATGAAGCTTTCTTT. As protein: CASSQFPGTYEAFF.

This clonotype has just a few counts. V and J are TRBV6-2 or TRBV6-3 and TRBJ2-3; D is ambiguous. The CDR3 has 11 residues. Per the germline V gene, CDR1 is MNHEY and CDR2 is SVGEGT. V was pared by 4 bases and J by 3 bases, with 2 bases between. DNA for the CDR3: TGTGCCAGCAGTTGGACAGATACGCAGTATTTT. The encoded protein is CASSWTDTQYF.

The J gene is TRBJ1-2, the V gene TRBV20-1; D is possibly TRBD1 (6 bases). V was trimmed by 1 base and J by 3 bases, leaving 12 bases between them. The V gene's germline CDR1 is DFQATT and CDR2 SNEGSKA (reference sequence). The length of the CDR3 is 14 residues. The CDR3 DNA reads as TGCAGTGCTAGAGGGCCGGGGGCGGACTATGGCTACACCTTC. Translating it yields CSARGPGADYGYTF.